These T cell receptor beta chains were read from a single sample in a study of neoadjuvant anti-PD-1 for oral cavity cancer. Sequenced by immunoSEQ multiplex PCR; TCRdb stores in-frame clones only, minus some. The sample lists about 81,000 clones, more than 80% seen once, with about 2.9% in the top ten. The specimen was PBMCs, collected before nivolumab (anti-PD-1) treatment. The source of these receptors is a person aged 35 to 85 with oral cavity squamous cell carcinoma. Each CDR3 is given with its conserved first and last residue. D genes are given only for firm matches. Only part of the rows carry a size: once, few, many, or a class if the clone is expanded.

j_gene,abundance,v_gene,d_gene,CDR3nt,CDR3aa
TRBJ2-3,NA,TRBV30,NA,TGTGCCTGGAGTGTACAGGGAACTGCGACAGATACGCAGTATTTT,CAWSVQGTATDTQYF
TRBJ2-7,NA,TRBV10-2,TRBD2,TGCGCCAGCCAGCGGGGGAACTCCTACGAGCAGTACTTC,CASQRGNSYEQYF
TRBJ2-1,NA,TRBV7-9,NA,TGTGCCAGCAGCTTAGAGGGGAATGAGCAGTTCTTC,CASSLEGNEQFF
TRBJ2-3,NA,TRBV11-2,NA,TGTGCCAGCAGCTTCACTAGAACAGATACGCAGTATTTT,CASSFTRTDTQYF
TRBJ1-4,NA,TRBV5-1,NA,TGCGCCAGCAAAAGAGGACAAACTAATGAAAAACTGTTTTTT,CASKRGQTNEKLFF
TRBJ2-3,once,TRBV5-1,TRBD2,TGCGCCAGCAAGGGATACGCGGGAGGATACACAGATACGCAGTATTTT,CASKGYAGGYTDTQYF
TRBJ1-5,NA,TRBV28,NA,TGTGCCAGCAGTGGGGACTCATTTGGCAATCAGCCCCAGCATTTT,CASSGDSFGNQPQHF
TRBJ2-7,once,TRBV28,NA,TGTGCCAGCAGTTTACCAACAGGTTACGAGCAGTACTTC,CASSLPTGYEQYF
TRBJ2-3,NA,TRBV5-1,TRBD1,TGCGCCAGCAGCTTACCAGGGGGTGATGGCACAGATACGCAGTATTTT,CASSLPGGDGTDTQYF
TRBJ1-4,few,TRBV29-1,TRBD1,TGCAGCGTTGAAAGGACAGGGGGCGAGAAACTGTTTTTT,CSVERTGGEKLFF
TRBJ2-7,NA,TRBV11-2,TRBD2,TGTGCCAGCAGCTTAGGGGCTAGCGGGAGCGTCTACGAGCAGTACTTC,CASSLGASGSVYEQYF
TRBJ2-5,NA,TRBV30,NA,TGTGCCTGGAGTGACGGACTTGGGGAGACCCAGTACTTC,CAWSDGLGETQYF
TRBJ2-2,NA,TRBV5-6,NA,TGTGCCAGCAGCCGCCCAAAGGGGAACACCGGGGAGCTGTTTTTT,CASSRPKGNTGELFF
TRBJ1-4,few,TRBV28,TRBD1,TGTGCCAGCAGTCCGACAGGGGGGCTTAATGAAAAACTGTTTTTT,CASSPTGGLNEKLFF
TRBJ1-3,NA,TRBV11-2,TRBD1,TGTGCCAGCTCTCAACAAATATCAGGGGGCGGAAACACCATATATTTT,CASSQQISGGGNTIYF
TRBJ2-2,NA,TRBV11-2,NA,TGTGCCAGCAGCTTAAGCCACAGGGAGTCCGGGGAGCTGTTTTTT,CASSLSHRESGELFF
TRBJ2-7,NA,TRBV2,NA,TGTGCCAGCAGTGAAACTTCGACAGTTTTCTACGAGCAGTACTTC,CASSETSTVFYEQYF
TRBJ1-1,NA,TRBV27,NA,TGTGCCAGCAGTTCCAATCAGGGGCCGGGAACTGAAGCTTTCTTT,CASSSNQGPGTEAFF
TRBJ2-2,few,TRBV4-1,NA,TGCGCCAGCAGCCAAGATCCAACACTTAACACCGGGGAGCTGTTTTTT,CASSQDPTLNTGELFF
TRBJ2-5,NA,TRBV29-1,NA,TGCAGCGCTGATCAAGAGACCCAGTACTTC,CSADQETQYF
TRBJ1-3,NA,TRBV7-9,NA,TGTGCCAGCAGCTTAGGAGGATCTGGAAACACCATATATTTT,CASSLGGSGNTIYF
TRBJ2-7,NA,TRBV30,TRBD1,TGTGCCTGGAGCAGACAGGGGTACGAGCAGTACTTC,CAWSRQGYEQYF